This T cell receptor (beta chain) emerged from a study of cytomegalovirus exposure and HLA in healthy donors (dated by TCRdb to 2015 to 2018). For the wider study: An earlier analysis of some 620 of the donors reported around 280 Gb of sequence data and 95 million to 130 million unique TCR beta sequences obtained from roughly 170 million T cells. An early release covering approximately 600 HLA-typed donors comprised about 310 gigabases of sequencing data and approximately 85 million unique TCR sequences. Of the 300 to 400 genotyped donors, about 84% fell in the genetic ancestry cluster associated with self-reported Caucasian donors. The study was designed to test whether signatures of past pathogen exposure could be identified by cataloging public T cell receptors. The study used immunosequencing to profile the T cell repertoires of under 700 subjects and linked those repertoires to cytomegalovirus serostatus. Besides the first cohort of approximately 710 subjects, a separate validation cohort made up of 120 different subjects was used. High-throughput TCR immunosequencing, statistical association of individual TCRs with disease status, and machine learning were combined to predict cytomegalovirus infection status. In a later analysis, previously published TCR beta repertoires from 670 or so donors were re-analyzed and high-resolution HLA genotyping was added so that TCR occurrence patterns could be studied. In the later analysis, no new phenotypic data were used to find candidate immune exposures; instead, reliance was placed on TCR beta sequences and their occurrence across donors. In an earlier analysis of 587 of the donors, high-throughput TCR beta sequencing was used to judge whether each TCR beta V gene segment behaved as functional or pseudogenic. Donor age, sex, ethnicity and CMV serostatus were compiled alongside the repertoire data. A later genetic analysis took genome-wide SNP genotypes for about three fifths of the 666 donors and used that subset as a discovery cohort. All discovery cohort repertoires had been generated using a single sequencing platform. Class I and class II HLA loci were covered by the typing at four-digit resolution. The number of typed donors differed by locus: about 620-630 for A, B, C, DRB1 and DQB1; about 520 for DQA1; approximately 610 for DPA1; and 400 to 480 for DPB1. A handful of DR-DQ haplotypes were handled as single units for association and clustering because linkage in the cohort was strong. Across around 400 genotyped donors of the cohort, an average of about 250,000 unique TCR beta nucleotide sequences per donor were sequenced, and 15% to 20% of those sequences were non-productive. Results and caveats for the whole study, not just this receptor: A later analysis found that TCR association rates varied across HLA loci, with DRB1 alleles showing the most associated TCRs and HLA-C alleles the fewest. HLA typing was unavailable for some donors at each locus, so association tests used only the typed subset. In a later genetic analysis, a missense DCLRE1C variant was associated with V-gene and J-gene trimming of TCR beta chains, and the association was replicated in an independent cohort. A later analysis found that most CMV-associated TCR beta chains appeared HLA-restricted, with HLA associations seemingly driven largely by CMV exposure. Cytomegalovirus status was reported to be diagnosed by the classifier with high specificity and sensitivity in both the original and validation cohorts. A total of 150 to 200 TCR beta chains were listed by the study as associated with cytomegalovirus. Compared with the roughly 670-donor mean, donors in an Asian-associated ancestry cluster had fewer N-insertions in productive TCRs, according to a later genetic analysis. This cohort had only TCR beta chains sequenced, and the lack of alpha or paired-chain data limited which features could be detected. Three of the identified cytomegalovirus-associated TCR beta chains were confirmed in vitro to be specific for cytomegalovirus antigens. The sequencing pipeline was judged likely to have produced a cluster of highly shared sequence variants as a technical artifact. The authors suggested that the approach could potentially be generalized to other disease states and immunological phenotypes. Correlated functional status among segregating V segments might be attributable to linkage disequilibrium, but an unknown experimental factor could not be ruled out. The only immune exposure information available for the cohort was CMV serostatus. At a false discovery rate of 0.05, a later analysis linked around 17,000 TCR beta sequences to specific HLA alleles. Across donors, most TCR sequences were observed very rarely, whereas some public TCRs were present in many individuals. Because counts were too low, roughly 16 rarely observed V segments, including chromosome 9 orphons, were left out of the earlier analysis of 500 to 650 of the donors. A later analysis found that HLA-associated TCR beta chains were more clonally expanded and had lower generation probabilities than equally common non-associated chains. Strong co-occurrence of HLA alleles, especially DR and DQ, made assigning TCR associations to individual alleles difficult. Presence/absence analyses assumed roughly uniform sequencing depth across donors, an assumption that may not hold. Because the 87-base-pair reads could not distinguish some IMGT-functional V segments, including TRBV6-2 and TRBV6-3, those segments were excluded. A further reported finding was that TCR beta sequences accurately predicted the HLA-A and HLA-B alleles for most subjects in the first cohort. In an earlier analysis of several hundred of the donors, most TCR beta V segments were observed in productive rearrangements about 87% or about 30% of the time, broadly matching IMGT annotations. A later analysis reported that several top co-occurrence clusters appeared linked to parvovirus B19, influenza, CMV and Epstein-Barr virus.

Via the germline V gene (reference sequence), CDR1 is LNHDA and CDR2 SQIVND. The CDR3 covers 17 residues, taking in both the cysteine and the phenylalanine. Of all the DNA, just the CDR3 is kept, 51 bases in frame from base 1. The germline V and J ends show losses of 5 bases and 0 bases respectively, and no gene match explains 8 bases of the junction. In total, around 600 healthy bone marrow donors made up the cohort. All cohort members were sampled while nominally healthy, although unrecorded immune exposures were likely present. The donor tested CMV seronegative and was one of the 352 seronegative cohort members. Each donor provided a peripheral blood sample, and peripheral blood mononuclear cells were used for TCR beta sequencing. The Qiagen DNeasy Blood Extraction Kit was used to extract genomic DNA from the blood cell samples. The protocol used for the library was the immunoSEQ multiplex PCR assay. For the multiplex PCR, a mixture combining 60 forward primers for TCR Vbeta segments and 13 reverse primers for TCR Jbeta segments was used. A multiplex PCR assay on genomic DNA amplified the CDR3 region of rearranged TCR beta genes. The amplified TCR beta libraries were sequenced on the Illumina HiSeq System as 87-base-pair reads. Turning to the authors' computational methods: In a later analysis, tens of millions of unique TCR beta chains were counted across the 500 to 850 repertoires, and around 11 million of these chains were shared by at least two donors. Raw reads were error-corrected and collapsed into unique sequences with a nearest-neighbor algorithm that merged closely related sequences to remove PCR and sequencing errors. CDR3 sequences were aligned to IMGT reference sequences to assign V, D and J gene segments. For a sequence to be retained, at least a six-nucleotide match to both a V gene segment and a J gene segment was required. A rearrangement counted as productive if the CDR3 had no stop codons and remained in frame with V and J, and every other rearrangement counted as non-productive. CDR3 was defined by IMGT convention, running from the second conserved V-encoded cysteine to the conserved J-encoded phenylalanine. The earlier analysis of 500 to 650 of the donors excluded any sequence lacking an unambiguous match to a single V gene segment. In an earlier analysis of some 590 of the donors, a V segment was called functional when productive rearrangements were above 56.7%, and segregating when the standard deviation between donors exceeded 5%. A statistical classification framework was built for diagnosing cytomegalovirus status from the catalog of TCR beta chain sequences. V and J gene assignment, in a later analysis, came from comparing TCR nucleotide sequences with IMGT/GENE-DB human TR gene sequences. The TCRdist pipeline was used in a later analysis to assign CDR3 sequences and most-parsimonious VDJ recombination scenarios. In a later analysis, every TCR beta chain was defined by the combination of its CDR3 amino acid sequence and its V-gene family, and reads without a unique V-gene family were dropped. As a way to deal with suspected cross-contamination and a sequencing artifact, a later analysis dropped more than 500 nucleotide sequences that were highly shared and had low generation probability. In a later analysis, a clonal expansion index was calculated for each public chain from normalized within-repertoire ranks of inferred template counts. Generation probabilities in a later analysis came from a VDJ recombination model fitted to out-of-frame rearrangements, and those results were checked against IGoR. Hypergeometric tests were used in a later analysis to score TCR-TCR, TCR-HLA and TCR-CMV co-occurrence, with a repertoire-size bias correction applied to the TCR pairs. In a later analysis, false discovery rates were estimated by permuting HLA or CMV assignments 20 times. In a later analysis, co-occurring TCRs were grouped using DBSCAN, and TCRdist sequence similarity was added for clustering within HLA-allele-positive subsets. Repertoires with fewer than 30,000 or more than 120,000 public chains were left out of co-occurrence clustering, as were several repertoires with anomalous nucleotide sharing. TCRdb's version of the immuneACCESS table is confined to in-frame rearrangements and falls short of the full clone set. An unresolved V gene accounts for under half of the shortfall where checked; the remainder is of unknown origin. Clone size and the V and J calls come from that table; the DNA yielded D and trimming. The sample has about 160,000 clones on record, 80% to 85% of them singletons. The leading ten clones occupy more than 1.5% of the sample.

A note on this clone: The specificity of this receptor is unknown. Base quality data are lacking; no much larger clone is found one base away.

The rearranged segments are TRBV19 and TRBJ2-3; TRBD2 fits 10 bases in the junction. The sequenced sample consisted of PBMCs. The TCR sequence derives from a man younger than 35 in good health and CMV-seronegative. The bases are TGTGCCAGTAGTCTGGACGGACTAGCGGCAAGCACAGATACGCAGTATTTT. This encodes CASSLDGLAASTDTQYF.